The entry below describes one T cell receptor beta chain. Its antigen is as yet unknown. Sequencing was performed with immunoSEQ multiplex PCR; in TCRdb, only in-frame clones are kept and a portion is missing. The top ten hold around 1.3% of the sample, which has roughly 250,000 clones, 70% to 90% seen once. This specimen comes from a study of cytomegalovirus exposure and HLA in healthy donors. The study, taken as a whole, reports: Reports showed the classifier diagnosing cytomegalovirus status with high specificity and sensitivity.

The CDR3 length is 16 residues. From germline, CDR1 is MNHNS and CDR2 SASEGT. V lost 4 bases, J lost 0 bases, and 13 bases lay in between. This sequence originates from a woman aged 25 to 39 in good health and CMV-seropositive. V is TRBV6-1 and J is TRBJ2-1; TRBD2 is a possible D gene (5 bases). The sample taken for sequencing was PBMCs. In DNA form, the CDR3 reads TGTGCCAGCAGTGGGCTTAGCGCTAGCTCCTACAATGAGCAGTTCTTC. Its translation is CASSGLSASSYNEQFF.